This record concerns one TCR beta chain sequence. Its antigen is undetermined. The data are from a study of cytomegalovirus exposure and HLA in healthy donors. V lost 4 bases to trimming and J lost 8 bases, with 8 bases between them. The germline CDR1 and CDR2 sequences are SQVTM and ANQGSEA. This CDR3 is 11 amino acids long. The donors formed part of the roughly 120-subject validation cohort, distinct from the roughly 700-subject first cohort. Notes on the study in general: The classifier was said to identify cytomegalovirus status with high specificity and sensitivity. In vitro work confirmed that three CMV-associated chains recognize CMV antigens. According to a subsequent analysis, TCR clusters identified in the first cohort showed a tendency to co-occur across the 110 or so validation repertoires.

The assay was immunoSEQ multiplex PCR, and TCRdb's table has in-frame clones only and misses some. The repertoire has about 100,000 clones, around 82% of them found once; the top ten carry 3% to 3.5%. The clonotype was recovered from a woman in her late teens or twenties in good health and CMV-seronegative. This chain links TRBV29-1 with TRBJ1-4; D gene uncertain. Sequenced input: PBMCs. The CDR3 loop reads CSVVEEEKLFF. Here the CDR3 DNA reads TGCAGCGTTGTAGAGGAGGAAAAACTGTTTTTT.